This paragraph reports one T cell receptor (beta chain). Its antigen is undetermined. Both TCRalpha and TCRbeta cDNA were subjected to two nested PCRs lasting approximately 16 and 9 cycles. One entry per CDR3 protein, without DNA, is what TCRdb gives after re-calling the 5' RACE reads. Its listing shows hundreds of thousands of distinct CDR3 sequences. This sample is drawn from a study of monozygotic twins with inflammatory bowel disease. Overall study findings and caveats: Support was absent for any single strong signal or clonotype linked to IBD. Lower sharing of clonotypes with other individuals was seen in IBD patients than in healthy twins. This was most marked in patients showing signs of disease activity.

The specimen was blood. The sequence was obtained from a human donor with ulcerative colitis or Crohn's disease, or a healthy co-twin of an affected twin (not recorded which).

The CDR3 sequence: CSILVGSSYNEQFF. The chain carries TRBV29-1 and TRBJ2-1. This CDR3 has 14 residues. CDR1 is SQVTM, CDR2 ANQGSEA, per germline.